These 20 T cell receptor beta chains were sequenced from one sample in a study of cytomegalovirus exposure and HLA in healthy donors. PCR used 60 Vbeta primers and 13 Jbeta primers. The method was immunoSEQ multiplex PCR; TCRdb's version includes in-frame clones alone and lacks a portion of them. The repertoire includes over 150,000 clones, about 85% of them detected once, and over 2.5% sits in the top ten. The sample was PBMCs. Source of these receptors: a man aged 25 to 45 in good health and CMV-seropositive.

The V gene is TRBV7-9, the J gene TRBJ2-1, with TRBD2 matching 7 bases. Trimming at V came to 2 bases and at J to 2 bases, leaving 6 bases not matched to a gene. Germline V gene data show CDR1 as SEHNR and CDR2 as FQNEAQ (reference sequence). The CDR3 consists of 16 residues. CDR3 loop: CASSLRLAGAYNEQFF. Here the CDR3 DNA reads TGTGCCAGCAGCTTACGGTTAGCGGGCGCCTACAATGAGCAGTTCTTC.

The chain recombines TRBV21-1 with TRBJ2-2; whether TRBD1, the table's D call, matches the DNA was not checked. TRBV21-1 is listed as a pseudogene. This CDR3 is 17 amino acids long. The CDR3 nucleotides read TGTGCCAGCAGCAAAGAGGGGGCAGGGGGTTGGACCGGGGAGCTGTTTTTT. Its protein is CASSKEGAGGWTGELFF.

The V and J genes are TRBV7-9 and TRBJ2-1, with TRBD2 matching over 9 bases. V was clipped by 3 bases and J by 7 bases; unmatched bases: 7. The CDR3 is 15 residues long. Germline assignment: CDR1 SEHNR and CDR2 FQNEAQ (reference sequence). CDR3 residues: CASSFVAGVVNEQFF. The CDR3 DNA reads TGTGCCAGCAGCTTCGTAGCGGGAGTGGTAAATGAGCAGTTCTTC.

Worth noting for this clone: The same CDR3 is also encoded by other DNA sequences in this sample. The chain links TRBV5-6 to TRBJ1-5; TRBD1 might be the D (6 bases). The CDR3 length is 14 residues. The germline V gene has CDR1 SGHDT and CDR2 YYEEEE. The germline V and J ends were trimmed by 0 bases and 7 bases, with 11 bases remaining between them. CDR3 amino acids: CASSLAGGGQPQHF. In DNA, the CDR3 is TGTGCCAGCAGCTTGGCCGGGGGGGGCCAGCCCCAGCATTTT.

The chain has TRBV5-4 and TRBJ1-1; no firm D call. CDR3 size: 15 residues. Germline lookup yields CDR1 SGHNT and CDR2 YYREEE (reference sequence). Trimming took off 0 bases at V and 0 bases at J, with 9 bases between the two ends. The CDR3 bases are TGTGCCAGCAGCTTGGGACGGAGCATGAACACTGAAGCTTTCTTT. It yields the protein CASSLGRSMNTEAFF.

The chain combines TRBV7-2 with TRBJ1-1; 12 bases align to TRBD1. The V segment lost 5 bases and the J segment 4 bases; nucleotides outside the gene matches: 5. CDR3 length: 15 amino acids. Germline CDR1 SGHTA, CDR2 FQGNSA. The CDR3 loop reads CASSIGTGGLTEAFF. The DNA for the CDR3 is TGTGCCAGCAGCATCGGGACAGGGGGCCTCACTGAAGCTTTCTTT.

The genes are TRBV29-1 and TRBJ2-5; TRBD1 is a possible D gene (6 bases). This CDR3 comprises 14 residues. Germline-derived CDR1 and CDR2 are SQVTM and ANQGSEA. The ends were cut back, 8 bases at V and 4 bases at J, with 20 bases in the middle. The CDR3 sequence is CSTQGDRGSETQYF. The CDR3 coding sequence is TGCAGCACTCAAGGTGATAGGGGGTCAGAGACCCAGTACTTC. Complete variable domain (other parts from reference TRBV29-1 and TRBJ2-5): SAVISQKPSRDICQRGTSLTIQCQVDSQVTMMFWYRQQPGQSLTLIATANQGSEATYESGFVIDKFPISRPNLTFSTLTVSNMSPEDSSIYLCSTQGDRGSETQYFGPGTRLLVL.

This chain links TRBV5-1 with TRBJ2-1, with 8 positions matching TRBD1. The CDR3 has 15 residues. Germline lookup yields CDR1 SGHRS and CDR2 YFSETQ. J lost 6 bases, V lost 4 bases, and 9 bases had no gene match. Here the CDR3 reads CASSPGQGRRNEQFF. CDR3 DNA sequence: TGCGCCAGCAGCCCCGGACAGGGAAGACGCAATGAGCAGTTCTTC.

This chain connects TRBV15 to TRBJ2-1, with D unclear. This CDR3 has 13 amino acids. Germline loops: CDR1 LNHNV, CDR2 YYDKDF (reference sequence). V lost 0 bases and J 4 bases, leaving 4 bases between the germline ends. The CDR3 DNA reads TGTGCCACCAGCAGAGAGGAGTACAATGAGCAGTTCTTC. Encoded protein: CATSREEYNEQFF.

The chain uses TRBV7-8 and TRBJ1-3; TRBD1 agrees at 8 bases. Germline V gene sequence: CDR1 SGHVS, CDR2 FQNEAQ. With 0 bases clipped from V and 4 bases from J, the junction kept 8 bases outside the gene matches. The CDR3 totals 17 residues. CDR3 protein: CASSLAGQGAGGNTIYF. The CDR3 nucleotides read TGTGCCAGCAGCTTAGCCGGCCAGGGGGCTGGAGGAAACACCATATATTTT.

The chain joins TRBV25-1 to TRBJ1-2; no firm D call. Deletions cut 4 bases from V and 3 bases from J, with 9 bases between. This CDR3 is built from 13 residues. CDR1 is MGHDK, CDR2 SYGVNS, per germline. The CDR3: CASSAAGHYGYTF. Written as DNA, the CDR3 is TGTGCCAGCAGTGCTGCAGGTCACTATGGCTACACCTTC.

The rearrangement links TRBV18 to TRBJ2-5; 7 bases agree with TRBD2. The end of the DNA fits TRBJ2-7 better, so the J call may be wrong. The length of the CDR3 is 13 residues. Germline V gene lookup returns CDR1 KGHSH and CDR2 LQKENI. This CDR3 is CASSPGTIYEQYF. The CDR3 DNA is TGTGCCAGCTCACCCGGGACTATCTACGAGCAGTACTTC.

The V call is TRBV4-3, the J call TRBJ2-1; 9 bases are shared with TRBD1. With V trimmed by 1 base and J by 5 bases, 3 bases remained unmatched. In germline, CDR1 is LGHNA, CDR2 YSLEER. CDR3 length equals 15 residues. The CDR3 region has the DNA TGCGCCAGCAGCCAAGTGCGGACAGGGGACAATGAGCAGTTCTTC. It codes for CASSQVRTGDNEQFF.

The J gene is TRBJ2-5, the V gene TRBV19; 11 bases align to TRBD2. V was pared by 1 base and J by 7 bases, with 5 bases of the junction left unmatched. The CDR3 runs to 15 residues. The V gene's germline CDR1 is LNHDA and CDR2 SQIVND (reference sequence). The CDR3 nucleotides read TGTGCCAGTAGTATAGGTCGTAGCGGGAGGGGGACCCAGTACTTC. The encoded protein is CASSIGRSGRGTQYF.

Of note for this clone: The germline gene is not matched at one end of the junction; a read error may be the cause. The chain uses TRBV28 and TRBJ1-5; TRBD1 matches 10 bases. This CDR3 comprises 12 residues. Germline values: CDR1 MDHEN, CDR2 SYDVKM. The CDR3 DNA sequence: TGTGCCAGCAGTTTACAGGGACAGGGGACTTATTTT. Translated, it gives CASSLQGQGTYF. Using reference TRBV28 and TRBJ1-5 for the parts outside the CDR3, the full variable domain is DVKVTQSSRYLVKRTGEKVFLECVQDMDHENMFWYRQDPGLGLRLIYFSYDVKMKEKGDIPEGYSVSREKKERFSLILESASTNQTSMYLCASSLQGQGTYFGDGTRLSIL.

The V gene is TRBV27, the J gene TRBJ2-1, with TRBD1 identical over 7 bases. Looked up from germline, CDR1 is MNHEY and CDR2 is SMNVEV (reference sequence). J gave up 5 bases and V 3 bases, and 7 bases lay outside the gene matches. This CDR3 has 15 residues. The CDR3 region has the DNA TGTGCCAGCAGTTTTCGACAGGGATCCAACAATGAGCAGTTCTTC. Residues: CASSFRQGSNNEQFF.

The chain couples TRBV19 to TRBJ1-4; 10 nucleotides match TRBD1. The CDR3 loop spans 15 amino acids. CDR1 and CDR2 from the germline V gene are LNHDA and SQIVND (reference sequence). The junction had 5 bases not matched to a gene; V was cut back by 4 bases and J by 6 bases. This CDR3 is CASSTSGQGYEKLFF. The CDR3 bases are TGTGCCAGTAGTACTTCGGGACAGGGGTATGAAAAACTGTTTTTT.

This clone was observed once. The rearrangement uses TRBV4-1 and TRBJ2-5, with a weak D call TRBD2 (6 bases). Germline V gives CDR1 MGHRA, CDR2 YSYEKL. The CDR3 loop spans 15 amino acids. Trimming left V 0 bases short and J 5 bases short, with 13 bases between. The CDR3 reads CASSQESGEWETQYF. CDR3 DNA: TGCGCCAGCAGCCAAGAATCGGGGGAGTGGGAGACCCAGTACTTC.

The V call is TRBV6-1, the J call TRBJ1-4; D is undetermined. Trimming removed 8 bases at V and 0 bases at J, with 7 bases between. This CDR3 contains 13 residues. CDR1 MNHNS and CDR2 SASEGT come from the germline V gene. The CDR3 protein is CASQIATNEKLFF. The CDR3 nucleotides are TGTGCCAGCCAGATTGCAACTAATGAAAAACTGTTTTTT.

The chain has TRBV19 and TRBJ1-4; D is possibly TRBD1 (5 bases). The CDR3 covers 16 residues. V lost 3 bases, J lost 5 bases, and 16 bases lay in between. The germline CDR1 and CDR2 sequences are LNHDA and SQIVND (reference sequence). The CDR3 loop reads CASSIWGRTRNEKLFF. The CDR3, as DNA: TGTGCCAGTAGTATTTGGGGGAGGACGAGAAATGAAAAACTGTTTTTT.